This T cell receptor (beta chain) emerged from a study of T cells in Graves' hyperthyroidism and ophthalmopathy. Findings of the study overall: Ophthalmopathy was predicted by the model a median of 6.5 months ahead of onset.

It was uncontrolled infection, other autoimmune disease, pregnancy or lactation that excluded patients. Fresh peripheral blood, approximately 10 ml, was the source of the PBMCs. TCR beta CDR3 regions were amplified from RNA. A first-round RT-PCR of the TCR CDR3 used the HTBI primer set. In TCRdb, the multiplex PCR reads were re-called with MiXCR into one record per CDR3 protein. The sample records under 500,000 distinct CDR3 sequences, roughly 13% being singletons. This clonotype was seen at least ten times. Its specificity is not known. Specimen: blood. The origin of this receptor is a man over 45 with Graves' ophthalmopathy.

The CDR3 here is CASSRRETAYEQYF. Here the CDR3 DNA reads TGTGCCAGCAGCAGGCGGGAGACCGCCTACGAGCAGTACTTC. This rearrangement joins TRBV9 to TRBJ2-7, with 7 bases that match TRBD2. The CDR3 is 14 residues long. CDR1 is SGDLS and CDR2 is YYNGEE in the germline V gene. V gave up 4 bases and J gave up 2 bases; unmatched junction bases: 6.